This T cell receptor beta chain was sequenced in a study of T cell repertoires in cytomegalovirus infection. TCRdb recomputed calls from the reads with MiXCR, one row per CDR3 protein. Here the sample spans about 460,000 distinct CDR3 sequences, about 10% being singletons. Trimming cost V 4 bases and J 6 bases; bases outside gene matches: 0. The germline gives CDR1 SQVTM, CDR2 ANQGSEA. The CDR3 is made up of 11 amino acids. The sample consisted of PBMCs. J is TRBJ1-2 and V is TRBV29-1, with 9 nucleotides matching TRBD1. This clonotype was sampled from a human donor in good health (CMV status not recorded). Some clones in this sample may be carry-over from other donors' samples. CDR3 in amino acids: CSVGTGDGYTF. CDR3 DNA: TGCAGCGTTGGGACAGGGGATGGCTACACCTTC.